This T cell receptor beta chain stems from a study of identical twins. V was clipped by 5 bases and J by 8 bases, with 15 bases between them. The CDR3 has 13 amino acids. The germline V gene has CDR1 SGHTA and CDR2 FQGNSA. Broader study findings: Because invariant MAIT and iNKT cells could be present, zero-insertion analyses could be partly confounded.

MiXCR, run by TCRdb on the 5' RACE reads, gives a single entry per CDR3 protein. The table has about 520,000 distinct CDR3 sequences, around 20% seen once. In the case of this clonotype: Its antigen is currently unknown.

This same sample was also part of a study on T cells expressing NK-cell markers. That paper adds: The sequencing cohort of eight donors included seven HCMV-seropositive individuals and one seronegative individual.

The material sequenced was CD4+ T cells sorted from blood. The V gene is TRBV7-2, the J gene TRBJ1-2; no clear D gene. The receptor's source is a woman under 30 in good health. CDR3 region: CASSPVPSQGYTF. The CDR3 coding sequence is TGTGCCAGCAGCCCGGTGCCCTCGCAGGGCTACACCTTC.